This TCR beta chain comes out of a study of shared clonotypes between healthy human individuals (dated by TCRdb to 2020 to 2021). Notes on the research overall: A few men and two women, aged 18 to 49 years, made up the cohort. For each donor, CD4 naive and CD4 memory were each given three plates, CD8 naive was given two plates, and CD8 memory was given one plate. Blood TCR repertoires of roughly five healthy adults were deeply sequenced to estimate repertoire size and the extent of clonotype sharing between individuals. To increase sequencing depth and limit assay-specific biases, TCR repertoire library preparation and sequencing were carried out by different laboratories using diverse techniques. Per donor, leukapheresis produced somewhere between about 0.85 and 10 billion PBMCs. What the research found in general, with its limitations: Pairwise subsampling led to the expectation that sequencing depth would affect the degree of clonotype sharing among donors. Incomplete sequencing was indicated by rarefaction of sorted-subset datasets, despite the large sequencing depth. The small number of donors limited the genetic and exposure-history diversity represented. Across a few donors, 4.5% to 6.5% of naive CD4, around 3.3% of naive CD8, about 2.3% of memory CD4, and about 0.4% of memory CD8 clonotypes were shared. Estimated clonotype richness was generally larger for naive than for memory subsets. Higher generation probabilities were observed for clonotypes shared by all four sorted-subset donors than for non-shared clonotypes. Sampling was limited to blood, and TCR repertoires in tissue likely differ from TCR repertoires in blood.

Using the deep immunoSEQ assay, multiplex PCR amplified TCR CDR3 regions from genomic DNA. Extracted genomic DNA from each cell subset was spread evenly across all wells of several immunoSEQ 96-well plates, with each plate serving as a replicate. For sorted subsets, each replicate PCR was loaded with 200 ng genomic DNA, equivalent to 25,000 to 30,000 T cell genomes. The purified libraries were quantified using a Qubit 3.0 fluorometer, sized with a Bioanalyzer 2100, and then quantified again using the KAPA Library Quantification kit. Every immunoSEQ 96-well plate was sequenced on a separate single-read 150-cycle Illumina NextSeq 550 flow cell. From the authors' description of their analysis: Because the immunoSEQ output included only junctional sequences and no quality scores, the filtering could not be the same as the filtering used for full-length reads. To assign V/J genes and CDR3, sequences were annotated against IMGT germline references using PyIR, a Python wrapper for IgBLAST v1.9. Reads were filtered out if the reads had weak V/J assignments (E-value above 1e-6), no CDR3, stop codons, out-of-frame junctions, or ambiguous translated residues. V3J clonotypes were defined by identical inferred V gene, J gene, and CDR3 amino acid sequence. The percentage overlap between two repertoires was calculated by dividing the number of shared unique clonotypes by the size of the smaller repertoire. RTK rarefaction, the Chao1 estimator, and Recon v2.1 estimates of unobserved clonotypes were used to assess repertoire richness. Generation probabilities for all TCRbeta clonotypes obtained by the gDNA method from a handful of donors were computed using OLGA. TCRdb mirrors the immuneACCESS table, restricted to in-frame sequences. Some clones are absent from its copies; in checked studies, under half trace to an unresolved V gene, and the reason for the others is unknown. V and J calls and clone size are given by that table; D and trimming were obtained from the DNA. This sample comprises roughly 520,000 clones, approximately 95% of them detected only once. The ten largest clonotypes hold 0.05% to 0.08% of the sample.

For this clone: The antigen this receptor binds is unknown. No much larger clone exists at a distance of one base, and base qualities are not known.

Healthy HIV-negative adults with no recently reported acute infections or vaccinations were included as donors. All donors were Caucasian adults living in Nashville, Tennessee, USA. CD4+ T cells were enriched by magnetic negative selection; naive cells were then positively selected on CD45RA, and the negative fraction formed the memory subset. Blood was obtained by leukapheresis, after which PBMCs were separated by Ficoll-Histopaque density gradient centrifugation and cryopreserved in liquid nitrogen vapor phase. Analytical flow cytometry was used to check the purity and quantity of each magnetically sorted T cell population. Genomic DNA was isolated from each sorted fraction and quantified by UV absorbance on a Nanodrop 2000c. Sequencing was carried out using naive CD4+ T cells sorted from blood. Read against the paper, the sample's cell subset or site label means: CD45RA+ positively selected. This clonotype was obtained from a young woman in good health.

The CDR3 reads as follows: CASTGFWGLGTSGANVLTF. DNA sequence: TGTGCCAGCACGGGTTTTTGGGGACTAGGGACCTCTGGGGCCAACGTCCTGACTTTC. This chain is built from TRBV7-2 and TRBJ2-6; 8 middle bases align to TRBD2. There are 19 amino acids in the CDR3, from cysteine to phenylalanine inclusive. Only CDR3 DNA is held: 57 bases, read in frame from base 1. The germline V gene provides CDR1 SGHTA and CDR2 FQGNSA. Relative to germline, V is missing 7 bases and J is missing 0 bases, with 14 bases of the junction outside any gene match.